This is a list of T cell receptor beta chains from one sample in a study of blood T cell repertoires in COVID-19. Here immunoSEQ multiplex PCR was the method, and the copy in TCRdb shows in-frame clones only, minus some. The sample yields 12,000 or so clones, around 70% seen once. Sequencing was carried out using peripheral blood. The receptor source for this set is a man in his fifties or sixties with COVID-19, enrolled during active disease. Each CDR3 is given with its conserved first and last residue. D genes are given only for firm matches. For some rows the clone size is stated as once, few or many, or as a class when expanded; others skip it.

>NA|TRBV5-4|TRBJ1-2|NA
CASSLGGLSSGRYTF
TGTGCCAGCAGCTTGGGGGGCCTCTCCTCAGGCCGCTACACCTTC
>NA|TRBV6-2/TRBV6-3|TRBJ2-3|TRBD1
CASSDRGSADTQYF
TGTGCCAGCAGCGACAGGGGCAGCGCAGATACGCAGTATTTT
>few|TRBV5-6|TRBJ1-2|NA
CASSAGTGIYGYTF
TGTGCCAGCAGCGCCGGAACAGGGATCTATGGCTACACCTTC
>NA|TRBV5-4|TRBJ2-3|NA
CASSLDLLTDTQYF
TGTGCCAGCAGCTTGGACCTACTCACAGATACGCAGTATTTT
>NA|TRBV5-1|TRBJ2-7|NA
CASSLSQGATSYEQYF
TGCGCCAGCAGCTTGTCTCAGGGCGCAACTTCCTACGAGCAGTACTTC
>NA|TRBV18|TRBJ2-4|NA
CASSPMGVENIQYF
TGTGCCAGCTCACCAATGGGAGTGGAAAACATTCAGTACTTC
>NA|TRBV6-5|TRBJ2-7|NA
CASSYQRDTYEQYF
TGTGCCAGCAGTTACCAAAGAGATACCTACGAGCAGTACTTC
>NA|TRBV7-2|TRBJ1-1|NA
CASSYLEGSTEAFF
TGTGCCAGCAGCTATCTGGAGGGGAGCACTGAAGCTTTCTTT
>few|TRBV19|TRBJ1-5|TRBD1
CASSMSRQGSNQPQHF
TGTGCCAGTAGTATGTCTCGACAGGGAAGCAATCAGCCCCAGCATTTT
>NA|TRBV18|TRBJ2-1|TRBD2
CASSRASGLSYNEQFF
TGTGCCAGCTCACGGGCTAGCGGGCTGTCCTACAATGAGCAGTTCTTC
>NA|TRBV5-1|TRBJ2-5|TRBD2
CASSWEGTQYF
TGCGCCAGCAGCTGGGAGGGGACCCAGTACTTC
>NA|TRBV3-1/TRBV3-2|TRBJ2-3|NA
CASSQDTRTILGDTQYF
TGTGCCAGCAGCCAAGATACTAGGACTATCCTAGGGGATACGCAGTATTTT
>NA|TRBV5-1|TRBJ2-2|TRBD1
CASILQPGQGPTGELFF
TGCGCCAGCATCCTACAACCGGGACAGGGTCCAACCGGGGAGCTGTTTTTT
>NA|TRBV6-2/TRBV6-3|TRBJ1-4|TRBD1
CASTPTGWKRKLFF
TGTGCCAGCACCCCGACAGGGTGGAAGAGAAAACTGTTTTTT
>NA|TRBV29-1|TRBJ2-5|NA
CSVVQGTETQYF
TGCAGCGTTGTACAGGGTACGGAGACCCAGTACTTC
>NA|TRBV7-9|TRBJ2-7|TRBD2
CASSFGGGAGGASYEQYF
TGCGCCAGCAGCTTCGGGGGCGGAGCGGGGGGCGCATCCTACGAGCAGTACTTC
>NA|TRBV7-9|TRBJ1-1|NA
CASSTTQGWTEAFF
TGTGCCAGCAGCACGACCCAGGGGTGGACTGAAGCTTTCTTT
>NA|TRBV7-6|TRBJ2-3|NA
CASSLNYF
TGTGCCAGCAGCTTAAACTACTTT
>NA|TRBV2|TRBJ2-2|NA
CAGYEGGTGELFF
TGTGCCGGATACGAAGGGGGTACCGGGGAGCTGTTTTTT
>medium-sized|TRBV4-1|TRBJ2-7|NA
CASSQGWTGYEQYF
TGCGCCAGCAGCCAAGGCTGGACTGGCTACGAGCAGTACTTC
>NA|TRBV11-2|TRBJ2-3|NA
CASSLDRQGTDTQYF
TGTGCCAGCAGCTTAGATCGACAGGGCACAGATACGCAGTATTTT
>NA|TRBV7-9|TRBJ2-1|NA
CASSTQTAEQFF
TGTGCCAGCAGCACCCAGACAGCTGAGCAGTTCTTC
>NA|TRBV3-1/TRBV3-2|TRBJ1-2|NA
CASSQEGWVWARFLYGYTF
TGTGCCAGCAGCCAAGAAGGATGGGTATGGGCCAGGTTTCTTTATGGCTACACCTTC
>NA|TRBV7-2|TRBJ2-5|NA
CASSYRQAQETQYF
TGTGCCAGCAGCTACCGACAGGCTCAAGAGACCCAGTACTTC
>once|TRBV5-6|TRBJ1-1|NA
CASSRTGFRNTEAFF
TGTGCCAGCAGCCGAACAGGGTTTCGGAACACTGAAGCTTTCTTT
>few|TRBV15|TRBJ1-5|NA
CATSRDSGGVNQPQHF
TGTGCCACCAGCAGAGATTCGGGGGGCGTGAATCAGCCCCAGCATTTT
>once|TRBV29-1|TRBJ2-2|NA
CSVEEGTVKSTGELFF
TGCAGCGTTGAAGAAGGAACAGTAAAAAGCACCGGGGAGCTGTTTTTT
>NA|TRBV5-5|TRBJ1-2|NA
CASSALDSSRSGYTF
TGTGCCAGCAGCGCCCTGGACAGTTCAAGGAGTGGCTACACCTTC
>NA|TRBV4-2|TRBJ1-5|NA
CASSQVNRDDQPQHF
TGTGCCAGCAGCCAAGTCAACAGGGATGATCAGCCCCAGCATTTT
>NA|TRBV27|TRBJ2-4|NA
CASSLSFRGWAKNIQYF
TGTGCCAGCAGTTTATCGTTCAGGGGATGGGCCAAAAACATTCAGTACTTC
>NA|TRBV11-3|TRBJ2-2|TRBD2
CASSVTSGTNTGELFF
TGTGCCAGCAGCGTGACTAGCGGGACGAACACCGGGGAGCTGTTTTTT
>NA|TRBV24-1|TRBJ1-5|NA
CATSDFRDRLSPSNQPQHF
TGTGCCACCAGTGATTTTCGTGACAGGTTGTCTCCTAGCAATCAGCCCCAGCATTTT
>once|TRBV2|TRBJ1-5|NA
CASSEWAENQPQHF
TGTGCCAGCAGTGAATGGGCAGAGAATCAGCCCCAGCATTTT
>NA|TRBV4-1|TRBJ2-1|NA
CASSAEVAYNEQFF
TGCGCCAGCAGTGCTGAGGTAGCCTACAATGAGCAGTTCTTC
>few|TRBV6-5|TRBJ1-2|NA
CASSYSAGRDYGYTF
TGTGCCAGCAGTTACTCGGCGGGTCGGGACTATGGCTACACCTTC
>NA|TRBV5-4|TRBJ2-3|NA
CASSGTSYTDTQYF
TGTGCCAGCAGCGGGACAAGTTACACAGATACGCAGTATTTT
>NA|TRBV7-2|TRBJ1-2|NA
CASSLGGGPADGYTF
TGTGCCAGCAGCTTAGGGGGGGGGCCGGCGGATGGCTACACCTTC
>NA|TRBV2|TRBJ2-2|TRBD1
CASSAWDSNTGELFF
TGTGCCAGCAGTGCCTGGGACAGTAACACCGGGGAGCTGTTTTTT
>NA|TRBV30|TRBJ2-6|NA
CAWSPRRSGRSGANVLTF
TGTGCCTGGAGTCCCCGAAGGAGTGGTCGCTCTGGGGCCAACGTCCTGACTTTC
>once|TRBV6-5|TRBJ1-3|TRBD1
CASSLGRGRTETIYF
TGTGCCAGCAGTTTAGGCAGGGGGCGAACGGAGACCATATATTTT
>NA|TRBV30|TRBJ2-5|NA
CARTTGGTQYF
TGTGCCCGGACCACCGGGGGGACCCAGTACTTC
>NA|TRBV5-1|TRBJ1-6|NA
CASSLEVGGVSPLHF
TGCGCCAGCAGCTTGGAGGTAGGAGGGGTTTCACCCCTCCACTTT
>NA|TRBV7-9|TRBJ1-1|NA
CASSPQTEINTEAFF
TGTGCCAGCAGCCCCCAGACAGAAATCAACACTGAAGCTTTCTTT
>NA|TRBV28|TRBJ2-5|NA
CASTSREYQETQYF
TGTGCCAGCACCTCGCGAGAGTACCAAGAGACCCAGTACTTC
>NA|TRBV5-6|TRBJ1-1|NA
CVSRGGPNTEAFF
TGTGTCAGCCGGGGAGGGCCGAACACTGAAGCTTTCTTT
>once|TRBV4-3|TRBJ2-3|TRBD2
CASSQASTSGIPDTQYF
TGCGCCAGCAGCCAAGCTTCCACTAGCGGGATCCCAGATACGCAGTATTTT
>few|TRBV9|TRBJ2-1|NA
CASSVWSGDGEQFF
TGTGCCAGCAGCGTATGGTCGGGAGATGGTGAGCAGTTCTTC
>NA|TRBV4-1|TRBJ1-4|TRBD1
CASSPPGQVNEKLFF
TGCGCCAGCAGCCCCCCGGGACAGGTTAATGAAAAACTGTTTTTT
>NA|TRBV7-2|TRBJ1-2|NA
CASSLVRGGTRYTF
TGTGCCAGCAGCTTAGTCCGGGGTGGTACGCGCTACACCTTC
>NA|TRBV21-1|TRBJ2-3|NA
CASSKLAGFTSTDTQYF
TGTGCCAGCAGCAAATTAGCGGGATTTACTAGCACAGATACGCAGTATTTT
>NA|TRBV24-1|TRBJ2-5|NA
CATSDLPEAGKETQYF
TGTGCCACCAGTGATTTGCCGGAGGCGGGAAAAGAGACCCAGTACTTC
>NA|TRBV9|TRBJ1-5|NA
CASSVSPGQPQHF
TGTGCCAGCAGCGTAAGTCCCGGTCAGCCCCAGCATTTT
>NA|TRBV7-8|TRBJ2-7|NA
CASSLGAAAYEQYF
TGTGCCAGCAGCTTAGGTGCGGCGGCCTACGAGCAGTACTTC
>NA|TRBV28|TRBJ2-5|NA
CASGPTVGGASAQYF
TGTGCCAGCGGGCCGACGGTTGGGGGGGCGAGTGCCCAGTACTTC